The TCR beta chain described here comes from a study of cytomegalovirus exposure and HLA in healthy donors. Looking at the study overall: Approximately 85 million unique TCRs from HLA-typed donors were held in an early data release. Findings and limits, study-wide: CMV serostatus alone was available as immune exposure information. Previously analyzed data showed that most TCR beta V segments were productive at a frequency of about 90% or about 30%.

With 7 bases removed from V and 0 bases from J, the gap between germline ends came to 16 bases. The CDR3 consists of 15 residues. Germline loops: CDR1 LNHDA, CDR2 SQIVND (reference sequence). The PCR contained 60 Vbeta and 13 Jbeta primers. Clones were sequenced by immunoSEQ multiplex PCR, and TCRdb holds only the in-frame ones, with some missing. The sample lists roughly 100,000 clones, more than 70% occurring once. Comments on this clone: Its matching antigen is unknown.

The sample was PBMCs. This TCR was sampled from a man aged 35-49 years in good health and CMV-seronegative. The chain is built from TRBV19 and TRBJ2-7; D perhaps matches TRBD2 (6 bases). This chain's CDR3 is CASNQGLSSSYEQYF. The CDR3 DNA reads as TGTGCCAGTAACCAGGGACTCTCAAGCTCCTACGAGCAGTACTTC.